This T cell receptor (beta chain) was sequenced in a study of blood T cell repertoires in COVID-19. Study information: Specimens from acute and convalescent COVID-19 originated in the United States, Italy and Spain. T cells, B-cell-depleted T cells, or PBMCs provided the cDNA or gDNA that served as material.

This clone was observed a few times. Germline assignment: CDR1 SGHNT and CDR2 YENEEA. CDR3 length: 12 amino acids. The V and J ends lost 5 bases and 7 bases respectively, with 11 bases between them. The repertoire was sequenced with immunoSEQ multiplex PCR; TCRdb's copy has only in-frame clones and lacks some. The sample contains a few hundred thousand clones, around 90% of which appear only once. This chain joins TRBV11-3 and TRBJ1-1; D gene uncertain. The source is a woman aged 40 to 50 who had recovered from COVID-19. The sequenced sample consisted of peripheral blood. The CDR3 bases are TGTGCCAGCAGCGTTCAGAATCTTGAAGCTTTCTTT. This translates into CASSVQNLEAFF.